These 21 T cell receptor beta chains came from one sample sequenced in a study of tumor T cells in aggressive B-cell lymphoma. TCRdb keeps only in-frame clones here, not all; method: immunoSEQ multiplex PCR. Here the sample spans just under 10,000 clones, approximately 85% being singletons. The sequencing sample was made of tumor tissue. The source is an adult with diffuse large B cell lymphoma.

The chain has TRBV19 and TRBJ2-7; the match to TRBD2 covers 10 bases. CDR1 and CDR2 from the germline V gene are LNHDA and SQIVND (reference sequence). The CDR3 extends over 14 amino acids. With V trimmed by 6 bases and J by 1 base, 3 bases remained unmatched. The CDR3 DNA follows: TGTGCCAGTAGCCAACTAGCGGGATCCTACGAGCAGTACTTC. Protein: CASSQLAGSYEQYF.

As concerns this clone: The junction differs from germline at one of its ends, possibly a read error. The V call is TRBV2, the J call TRBJ2-7; TRBD1 matches at 8 bases. Germline lookup yields CDR1 SNHLY and CDR2 FYNNEI. This CDR3 has 13 amino acids. The CDR3 bases are TGTGCCAGCAGTAGGACAGGGACGCTAGGACTCAACTTC. Residues: CASSRTGTLGLNF.

The CDR3 nucleotides are TGCGCCAGCAGCCAAGAAGGGGTGCTACCCGAGCAGTTCTTC. Translated, it gives CASSQEGVLPEQFF. The gene calls are TRBV4-3 and TRBJ2-1; possibly TRBD1 for D (5 bases). There are 14 residues in the CDR3. Germline CDR1 is LGHNA and CDR2 is YSLEER. V lost 0 bases, J lost 10 bases, and 13 bases lay in between.

The chain joins TRBV2 to TRBJ2-5, with D possibly matching TRBD1 (6 bases). This CDR3 region has 13 residues. Germline assignment: CDR1 SNHLY and CDR2 FYNNEI. V was cut by 5 bases and J by 5 bases, with 12 bases left in between. CDR3 DNA: TGTGCCAGCAGTATCAGGGGCGCGGAGACCCAGTACTTC. Amino acid sequence: CASSIRGAETQYF.

The V call is TRBV4-1, the J call TRBJ1-5; possibly TRBD1 for D (5 bases). Germline V lookup: CDR1 MGHRA, CDR2 YSYEKL. There are 17 residues in the CDR3. V dropped 2 bases and J dropped 4 bases, with 18 bases sitting between them. The CDR3 loop reads CASSQWSSSRGNQPQHF. The CDR3 coding sequence is TGCGCCAGCAGCCAATGGAGCTCTTCTCGGGGGAATCAGCCCCAGCATTTT.

V is TRBV19 and J is TRBJ2-1, with D maybe TRBD2 (6 bases). The CDR3 consists of 14 residues. The germline V gene encodes CDR1 LNHDA and CDR2 SQIVND (reference sequence). Deletions cut 1 base from V and 6 bases from J, with 10 bases between. CDR3 loop: CASSIALATNEQFF. The CDR3, as DNA: TGTGCCAGTAGTATAGCACTAGCCACCAATGAGCAGTTCTTC.

The chain carries TRBV6-1 and TRBJ1-1; D is uncertain. Looked up from germline, CDR1 is MNHNS and CDR2 is SASEGT. V was pared by 5 bases and J by 0 bases, with 4 bases between. The CDR3 extends over 12 amino acids. CDR3 loop: CASSYLNTEAFF. DNA for the CDR3: TGTGCCAGCAGTTATCTGAACACTGAAGCTTTCTTT.

The chain joins TRBV19 to TRBJ2-1; 9 bases line up with TRBD1. With V trimmed by 8 bases and J by 4 bases, 6 bases remained unmatched. The CDR3 consists of 14 residues. Germline V lookup: CDR1 LNHDA, CDR2 SQIVND (reference sequence). CDR3 loop: CASLDRGIYNEQFF. In DNA form, the CDR3 reads TGTGCCAGTCTGGACAGGGGAATATACAATGAGCAGTTCTTC.

The chain uses TRBV19 and TRBJ1-1; D gene uncertain. With 10 bases removed from V and 5 bases from J, the gap between germline ends came to 14 bases. Germline values: CDR1 LNHDA, CDR2 SQIVND (reference sequence). The CDR3 sequence is 12 residues long. The CDR3 sequence: CAISPGGTEAFF. The CDR3 region has the DNA TGTGCCATTTCGCCCGGCGGGACTGAAGCTTTCTTT.

The chain employs TRBV5-5 and TRBJ1-5, with TRBD1 matching over 7 bases. J gave up 4 bases and V 4 bases, and 14 bases lay outside the gene matches. CDR1 and CDR2 (germline): SGHKS, YYEKEE (reference sequence). There are 17 residues in the CDR3. The CDR3 DNA is TGTGCCAGCAGCCGTTTGCAAGGGGGCCTCCTTAATCAGCCCCAGCATTTT. Protein: CASSRLQGGLLNQPQHF.

V usage is TRBV6-1 and J usage is TRBJ2-7; D perhaps matches TRBD1 (6 bases). Looked up from germline, CDR1 is MNHNS and CDR2 is SASEGT. V gave up 5 bases and J gave up 4 bases, with 9 bases separating them. CDR3 length: 12 residues. This chain's CDR3 is CASSIQGYEQYF. DNA for the CDR3: TGTGCCAGCAGTATACAGGGTTACGAGCAGTACTTC.

The chain uses TRBV15 and TRBJ2-1, with 8 bases matching TRBD2. Trimming at V came to 2 bases and at J to 2 bases, leaving 11 bases not matched to a gene. CDR3 size: 18 residues. CDR1 and CDR2 from the germline V gene are LNHNV and YYDKDF (reference sequence). The CDR3 loop is CATSRPRGSGSTYNEQFF. In DNA form, the CDR3 reads TGTGCCACCAGCAGACCTAGGGGGAGCGGGAGCACCTACAATGAGCAGTTCTTC.

The rearrangement joins TRBV27 to TRBJ2-7; 8 nucleotides align to TRBD2. CDR3 length equals 14 residues. Germline V gene sequence: CDR1 MNHEY, CDR2 SMNVEV (reference sequence). The V and J ends lost 6 bases and 4 bases, in that order; junction bases with no gene match: 8. In nucleotides, the CDR3 is TGTGCCAGCAGCCGAATACTAGCGGAGTACGAGCAGTACTTC. Protein: CASSRILAEYEQYF.

In regard to this clone: The junction differs from germline at one of its ends, possibly a read error. Other DNA variants within this sample encode the same CDR3. This sequence joins TRBV5-8 and TRBJ2-1; 9 bases are shared with TRBD1. Germline V CDR1 and CDR2: SGHTS, YDEGEE. The CDR3 is 15 amino acids. The CDR3 loop reads CATSAGTGFYNEQFF. The CDR3 DNA sequence: TGTGCCACCTCGGCGGGGACAGGGTTCTACAATGAACAGTTCTTC.

The J gene is TRBJ2-1, the V gene TRBV6-5; the match to TRBD1 covers 7 bases. Losses at the gene ends were 6 bases for V and 3 bases for J; bases not matched to a gene: 8. The CDR3 covers 15 residues. CDR1 is MNHEY and CDR2 is SVGAGI in the germline V gene. CDR3 loop: CASRSTGSLYNEQFF. The CDR3 DNA is TGTGCCAGCAGGTCGACAGGGTCACTCTACAATGAGCAGTTCTTC.

The V call is TRBV6-6, the J call TRBJ2-5; possibly TRBD2 for D (5 bases). The CDR3 length is 14 residues. Germline V lookup: CDR1 MNHNY, CDR2 SVGAGI (reference sequence). Trimming pared 7 bases from V and 2 bases from J, leaving 14 bases between. CDR3 sequence reads: CASNPPGGQETQYF. CDR3 nucleotide sequence: TGTGCCAGCAATCCCCCCGGCGGGCAAGAGACCCAGTACTTC.

A few counts support this clone. This chain connects TRBV27 to TRBJ1-1; 8 nucleotides align to TRBD1. CDR1 and CDR2 from the germline V gene are MNHEY and SMNVEV (reference sequence). Trimming cost V 6 bases and J 8 bases; bases outside gene matches: 17. The CDR3 contains 16 residues. This CDR3 reads CASRGGPGQATLEAFF. In DNA form, the CDR3 reads TGTGCCAGCAGGGGGGGGCCGGGACAGGCAACATTGGAAGCTTTCTTT.

This clone was seen a single time. The rearrangement uses TRBV6-5 and TRBJ2-7; 7 bases are shared with TRBD1. The J segment lost 5 bases and the V segment lost 6 bases, leaving 10 bases of the junction unmatched. Germline values: CDR1 MNHEY, CDR2 SVGAGI. This CDR3 contains 14 residues. The chain's CDR3 is CASRSPGQSHEQYF. In DNA, the CDR3 is TGTGCCAGCAGATCTCCGGGACAGTCCCACGAGCAGTACTTC.

This rearrangement joins TRBV7-9 to TRBJ2-5; the D is unclear. The germline V and J ends were trimmed by 5 bases and 5 bases, with 9 bases remaining between them. Looked up from germline, CDR1 is SEHNR and CDR2 is FQNEAQ (reference sequence). This CDR3 has 12 amino acids. CDR3 DNA: TGTGCCAGCAGCCCCCTCAGTGAGACCCAGTACTTC. Residues: CASSPLSETQYF. Looking up the rest from reference TRBV7-9 and TRBJ2-5 gives the full variable domain: DTGVSQNPRHKITKRGQNVTFRCDPISEHNRLYWYRQTLGQGPEFLTYFQNEAQLEKSRLLSDRFSAERPKGSFSTLEIQRTEQGDSAMYLCASSPLSETQYFGPGTRLLVL.

Concerning this clone itself: One end of the junction is discordant with germline, which a read error may explain. The chain recombines TRBV18 with TRBJ2-7, with 10 bases aligning to TRBD1. The germline V gene encodes CDR1 KGHSH and CDR2 LQKENI. The CDR3 is 15 residues long. CDR3 residues: CASPPSPGQGNEQYF. In DNA form, the CDR3 reads TGTGCCAGCCCACCATCCCCGGGACAGGGGAACGAGCAGTACTTC.

The rearrangement joins TRBV5-4 to TRBJ2-1; 11 bases are shared with TRBD2. This CDR3 comprises 15 residues. V gave up 3 bases and J gave up 6 bases; unmatched junction bases: 5. Germline lookup yields CDR1 SGHNT and CDR2 YYREEE (reference sequence). As DNA, the CDR3 is TGTGCCAGCAGCTCCGGGACTAGCGGAACCAATGAGCAGTTCTTC. It encodes CASSSGTSGTNEQFF.